The rows below give T cell receptor beta chains drawn from one sample of a study of cytomegalovirus exposure and HLA in healthy donors. Assay: immunoSEQ multiplex PCR; the TCRdb copy retains only in-frame clones and omits some. The sample has about 83,000 clones; 95% to 97% are singletons. Sequenced input: PBMCs. Source of these receptors: a woman between 18 and 29 years old in good health and CMV-seronegative. CDR3s include the opening cysteine and the closing phenylalanine or tryptophan. A D gene is named only where the DNA matches it firmly. The size entry is marked missing in some rows and otherwise reads once, few, many or a size class.

NA	NA	TRBV12-2	TRBJ2-1	CASRNSDLIRGSYNEQFF	TGTGCAAGTCGCAACTCGGACCTGATTAGGGGTTCCTACAATGAGCAGTTCTTC
TRBD2	NA	TRBV2	TRBJ2-1	CASRAGTSGRGEQFF	TGTGCCAGCAGAGCCGGGACTAGCGGTCGGGGTGAGCAGTTCTTC
TRBD1	NA	TRBV19	TRBJ2-1	CASSGAGTGKYNEQFF	TGTGCCAGTAGTGGGGCTGGGACAGGGAAATACAATGAGCAGTTCTTC
NA	NA	TRBV21-1	TRBJ2-7	CASSDRGGEDYEQYF	TGTGCCAGCAGTGACCGTGGCGGTGAAGACTACGAGCAGTACTTC
TRBD1	NA	TRBV7-9	TRBJ1-2	CASSSQQGSGYTF	TGTGCCAGCAGCTCCCAACAGGGGTCTGGCTACACCTTC
NA	once	TRBV4-1	TRBJ2-3	CASSRPRDTDTQYF	TGCGCCAGCAGCCGCCCGCGGGACACAGATACGCAGTATTTT
NA	NA	TRBV7-7	TRBJ1-3	CASSLGTTGNTIYF	TGTGCCAGCAGCTTAGGGACTACTGGAAACACCATATATTTT
TRBD1	NA	TRBV7-9	TRBJ2-7	CASSKESVGRGSTHEQYF	TGTGCCAGCAGCAAAGAATCAGTCGGCAGGGGGTCTACACACGAGCAGTACTTC
TRBD1	NA	TRBV5-1	TRBJ2-7	CASSLADRGVDEQYF	TGCGCCAGCAGCTTGGCGGACAGGGGCGTCGACGAGCAGTACTTC
NA	NA	TRBV10-2	TRBJ1-5	CASSDERSQPQHF	TGCGCCAGCAGTGACGAGAGGAGTCAGCCCCAGCATTTT
NA	NA	TRBV19	TRBJ2-7	CASSVEGTAYEQYF	TGTGCCAGTAGTGTGGAGGGCACGGCCTACGAGCAGTACTTC
TRBD1	NA	TRBV2	TRBJ1-2	CASNPTRTGNYGYTF	TGTGCCAGCAATCCTACCAGGACAGGAAACTATGGCTACACCTTC
NA	once	TRBV5-1	TRBJ2-1	CASSLDRTVYNEQFF	TGCGCCAGCAGCTTGGATCGGACAGTCTACAATGAGCAGTTCTTC
NA	few	TRBV7-8	TRBJ2-7	CASSSRRGGFYEQYF	TGTGCCAGCAGCTCCAGAAGGGGCGGTTTCTACGAGCAGTACTTC
TRBD1	NA	TRBV10-3	TRBJ2-5	CAITSGQGEETQYF	TGTGCCATCACCTCAGGACAGGGAGAAGAGACCCAGTACTTC
TRBD2	NA	TRBV5-6	TRBJ2-7	CASSKGLAGGGTYEQYF	TGTGCCAGCAGCAAGGGACTAGCGGGAGGAGGAACCTACGAGCAGTACTTC
TRBD2	NA	TRBV5-1	TRBJ2-5	CASSALAGEQETQYF	TGCGCCAGCAGCGCACTAGCGGGAGAGCAGGAGACCCAGTACTTC
NA	NA	TRBV6-6	TRBJ1-5	CASSQTGMLQPQHF	TGTGCCAGCAGCCAAACAGGGATGTTGCAGCCCCAGCATTTT
NA	NA	TRBV7-9	TRBJ1-6	CASTLDISSYNSPLHF	TGTGCCAGCACCTTGGACATCAGCTCCTATAATTCACCCCTCCACTTT
TRBD1	NA	TRBV18	TRBJ1-2	CASSPLVLDNRGLLYGYTF	TGTGCCAGCTCACCCTTGGTGCTGGATAACAGGGGGCTTTTGTATGGCTACACCTTC
NA	NA	TRBV15	TRBJ2-3	CATSRVNWDTQYF	TGTGCCACCAGCAGAGTCAACTGGGATACGCAGTATTTT
TRBD1	NA	TRBV7-2	TRBJ2-7	CASRDRGHYEQYF	TGTGCCAGCAGGGACAGGGGCCACTACGAGCAGTACTTC
NA	once	TRBV19	TRBJ1-2	CASSISRARHGYTF	TGTGCCAGTAGTATAAGCAGGGCGCGCCATGGCTACACCTTC
TRBD2	NA	TRBV11-2	TRBJ2-7	CASSFRGDALYEQYF	TGTGCCAGCAGCTTCCGGGGGGACGCCCTCTACGAGCAGTACTTC
TRBD1	NA	TRBV5-1	TRBJ2-1	CASSSWGQMTYNEQFF	TGCGCCAGCAGCTCTTGGGGACAGATGACCTACAATGAGCAGTTCTTC
NA	NA	TRBV4-1	TRBJ1-1	CASSQPTANTEAFF	TGCGCCAGCAGCCAACCGACAGCGAACACTGAAGCTTTCTTT
TRBD1	few	TRBV28	TRBJ2-7	CASSTPGQFYEQYF	TGTGCCAGCAGTACCCCGGGACAGTTCTACGAGCAGTACTTC
TRBD1	few	TRBV15	TRBJ1-5	CATSWTDRGAPHF	TGTGCCACCAGCTGGACCGACAGGGGTGCTCCGCATTTT
NA	NA	TRBV11-2	TRBJ1-1	CASSLGGIRANTEAFF	TGTGCCAGCAGCTTAGGAGGGATAAGGGCGAACACTGAAGCTTTCTTT
NA	NA	TRBV7-8	TRBJ1-3	CASSLVEGSGNTIYF	TGTGCCAGCAGCTTAGTAGAGGGTTCTGGAAACACCATATATTTT
TRBD1	NA	TRBV4-1	TRBJ1-4	CASSQGTGNEKLFF	TGCGCCAGCAGCCAAGGGACAGGCAATGAAAAACTGTTTTTT
TRBD1	NA	TRBV27	TRBJ2-7	CASSSPGQPTYEQYF	TGTGCCAGCAGTTCACCGGGACAGCCCACCTACGAGCAGTACTTC
NA	NA	TRBV10-3	TRBJ1-3	CAISEQSSGNTIYF	TGTGCCATCAGTGAACAGAGCTCTGGAAACACCATATATTTT
NA	NA	TRBV29-1	TRBJ2-7	CSAKRENYEQYF	TGCAGCGCAAAGAGGGAGAACTACGAGCAGTACTTC
TRBD1	NA	TRBV30	TRBJ1-1	CAWYDRGVGPTEAFF	TGTGCCTGGTACGACAGGGGGGTGGGCCCCACTGAAGCTTTCTTT
NA	once	TRBV10-2	TRBJ2-7	CASRGQGVYEQYF	TGCGCCAGCAGGGGTCAGGGTGTCTACGAGCAGTACTTC
NA	once	TRBV29-1	TRBJ2-3	CSVVSREPDTQYF	TGCAGCGTTGTGAGCAGGGAACCAGATACGCAGTATTTT
NA	NA	TRBV5-5	TRBJ1-1	CASSLLEVKNTEAFF	TGTGCCAGCAGCTTATTAGAGGTGAAGAACACTGAAGCTTTCTTT
NA	NA	TRBV9	TRBJ1-1	CASSIGGVNTEAFF	TGTGCCAGCAGCATAGGGGGGGTGAACACTGAAGCTTTCTTT
TRBD1	NA	TRBV27	TRBJ2-7	CASRDRWYEQYF	TGTGCCAGCCGGGACAGGTGGTACGAGCAGTACTTC
TRBD2	NA	TRBV28	TRBJ2-5	CASNGLAVAEETQYF	TGTGCCAGCAACGGTCTAGCGGTCGCCGAAGAGACCCAGTACTTC
NA	NA	TRBV6-5	TRBJ1-2	CASSSVGRGYGYTF	TGTGCCAGCAGTTCAGTGGGTCGAGGCTATGGCTACACCTTC
TRBD1	NA	TRBV9	TRBJ2-2	CASSGWTGLSTGELFF	TGTGCCAGCAGCGGGTGGACAGGCTTAAGCACCGGGGAGCTGTTTTTT
TRBD1	NA	TRBV5-1	TRBJ2-3	CASSGGQGRSDTQYF	TGCGCCAGCAGCGGGGGACAGGGCAGGTCAGATACGCAGTATTTT
NA	once	TRBV19	TRBJ1-2	CASSIIGQVIGYTF	TGTGCCAGTAGTATCATCGGCCAGGTGATCGGCTACACCTTC
TRBD2	NA	TRBV2	TRBJ2-7	CASSEAASGIYGQYF	TGTGCCAGCAGTGAAGCGGCTAGCGGGATTTACGGGCAGTACTTC
NA	NA	TRBV19	TRBJ1-1	CASSQGGVAFF	TGTGCCAGTAGCCAGGGTGGCGTAGCTTTCTTT
TRBD2	NA	TRBV10-3	TRBJ2-5	CAISEGGGTSGKAGTQYF	TGTGCCATCAGTGAGGGGGGAGGGACTAGCGGAAAGGCCGGGACCCAGTACTTC
NA	NA	TRBV20-1	TRBJ1-1	CSARGQTEAFF	TGCAGTGCTAGAGGACAGACTGAAGCTTTCTTT
NA	NA	TRBV5-1	TRBJ2-1	CASSVGTYNEQFF	TGCGCCAGCAGCGTTGGGACTTACAATGAGCAGTTCTTC
NA	NA	TRBV2	TRBJ2-1	CASCALYFSYNEQFF	TGTGCCAGCTGCGCACTTTACTTCTCCTACAATGAGCAGTTCTTC
NA	NA	TRBV6-5	TRBJ1-1	CASSTPGVGEAFF	TGTGCCAGCAGTACCCCCGGGGTCGGTGAAGCTTTCTTT
NA	NA	TRBV15	TRBJ2-7	CATSRDGSLEQYF	TGTGCCACCAGCAGAGACGGGTCCCTCGAGCAGTACTTC
NA	NA	TRBV12-1	TRBJ2-7	CASSSTPGKQGAPSYEQYF	TGTGCCAGCAGCTCCACACCCGGAAAGCAGGGGGCTCCAAGCTACGAGCAGTACTTC
TRBD1	NA	TRBV9	TRBJ2-5	CASSAPGQGGETQYF	TGTGCCAGCAGCGCCCCGGGACAGGGTGGCGAGACCCAGTACTTC
TRBD2	NA	TRBV15	TRBJ2-3	CATSKLAGVLATQYF	TGTGCCACCAGCAAGTTAGCGGGAGTTTTAGCTACGCAGTATTTT
NA	NA	TRBV28	TRBJ2-1	CASTLKGYEQFF	TGTGCCAGCACCCTCAAGGGGTATGAGCAGTTCTTC